The sequence of this T cell receptor beta chain was determined in a study of metastatic and nonmetastatic thyroid tumors (dated by TCRdb to the early 2020s). About the full investigation: Repertoires from peripheral blood and from tumor or nodule tissue samples of malignant and benign thyroid patients were compared.

Overall study outcomes, separate from this receptor: In both blood and tumor samples, TCR beta diversity was reported to be significantly higher in malignant tumors than in benign nodules.

Library method: PCR. Sequencer: Illumina HiSeq 4000. High-throughput sequencing was used to profile the TCR beta-chain CDR3 region of each patient. In the source study's methods: Drawing on CDR3 differences between clinicopathological groups, the researchers built a classifier meant to tell apart patients with distant-metastatic papillary thyroid cancer. Repertoire diversity was assessed with the Shannon index, and tumor-blood repertoire similarity with the Morisita-Horn index. TCRdb reanalyzed the raw reads on its own, using fastp at Q25 for trimming and MiXCR for clone calling, and kept in-frame beta chains. The authors' filters were not applied to this entry. Across this sample there are 30,000 to 35,000 clones, with about a fifth seen only once. The ten largest clonotypes hold 2.5% to 3.5% of the sample. On this clone: Its antigen target is currently unknown. A single base separates this from a much larger clone, so it may be a read error.

From the cysteine up to the phenylalanine, the CDR3 has a length of 12 residues. The CDR3 DNA has 36 bases and is translated from base 1. CDR1 and CDR2, looked up from the germline V gene, are MGHDK and SYGVNS. V is shortened by 6 bases, J by 3 bases, and the region joining them spans 6 bases. No patient had received any treatment before thyroid surgery. Using T-cell receptor beta sequencing, the researchers looked back retrospectively at clinical samples from patients, gathered between about 2011 and 2018. Sequencing was carried out using tumor tissue. The V gene is TRBV25-1 and the J gene is TRBJ1-5; the D gene cannot be resolved reliably. The TCR was taken from a male donor with papillary thyroid cancer or a benign thyroid nodule (not recorded which). Some clones in this sample may be carry-over from other donors' samples. The CDR3: CASRVVNQPQHF. DNA sequence: TGTGCCAGCAGGGTCGTCAATCAGCCCCAGCATTTT.